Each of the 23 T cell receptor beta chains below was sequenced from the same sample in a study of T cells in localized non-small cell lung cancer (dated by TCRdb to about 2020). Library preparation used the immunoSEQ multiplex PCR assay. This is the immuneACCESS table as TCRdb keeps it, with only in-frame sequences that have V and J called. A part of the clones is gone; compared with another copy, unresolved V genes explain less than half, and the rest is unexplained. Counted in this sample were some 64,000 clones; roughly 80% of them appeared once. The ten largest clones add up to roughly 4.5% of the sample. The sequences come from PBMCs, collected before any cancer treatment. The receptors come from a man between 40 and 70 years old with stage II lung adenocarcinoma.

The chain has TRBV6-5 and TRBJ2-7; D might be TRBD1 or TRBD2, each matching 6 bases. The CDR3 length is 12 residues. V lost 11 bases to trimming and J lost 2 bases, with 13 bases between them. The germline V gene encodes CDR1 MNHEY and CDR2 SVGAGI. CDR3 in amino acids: CAVRGQTYEQYF. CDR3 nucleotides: TGTGCCGTCCGGGGGCAGACCTACGAGCAGTACTTC.

The DNA of the CDR3 is TGTGCCAGCAGCTTAATTGGACCGAACAATGAGCAGTTCTTC. Its protein product is CASSLIGPNNEQFF. This chain uses TRBV7-3 with TRBJ2-1; D not certain. V gave up 1 base and J gave up 5 bases, with 9 bases separating them. This CDR3 has 14 residues. Germline CDR1 is SGHTA and CDR2 is FQGTGA.

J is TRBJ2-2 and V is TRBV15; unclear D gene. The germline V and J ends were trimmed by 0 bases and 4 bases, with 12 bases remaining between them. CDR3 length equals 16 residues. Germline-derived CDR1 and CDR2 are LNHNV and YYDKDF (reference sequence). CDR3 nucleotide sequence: TGTGCCACCAGCAGAGATCCCCGGGCTGGCACCGGGGAGCTGTTTTTT. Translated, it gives CATSRDPRAGTGELFF.

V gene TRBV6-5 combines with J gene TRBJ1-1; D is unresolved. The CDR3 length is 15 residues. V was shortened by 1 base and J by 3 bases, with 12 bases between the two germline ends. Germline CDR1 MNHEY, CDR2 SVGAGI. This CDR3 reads CASSYFHSTDTEAFF. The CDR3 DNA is TGTGCCAGCAGTTACTTTCACTCGACCGACACTGAAGCTTTCTTT.

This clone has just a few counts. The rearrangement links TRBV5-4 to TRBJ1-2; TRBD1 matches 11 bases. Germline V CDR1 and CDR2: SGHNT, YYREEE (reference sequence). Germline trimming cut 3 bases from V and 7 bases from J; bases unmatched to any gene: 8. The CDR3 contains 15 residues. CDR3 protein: CASSSDRGPRGGYTF. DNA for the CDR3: TGTGCCAGCAGCTCGGACAGGGGGCCGCGGGGTGGCTACACCTTC.

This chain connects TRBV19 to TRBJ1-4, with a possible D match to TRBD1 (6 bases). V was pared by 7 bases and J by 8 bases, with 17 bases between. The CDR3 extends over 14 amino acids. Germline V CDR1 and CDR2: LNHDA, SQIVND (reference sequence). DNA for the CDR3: TGTGCCAGTACCCGGGGGGCGGTGCAGGAAAAACTGTTTTTT. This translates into CASTRGAVQEKLFF.

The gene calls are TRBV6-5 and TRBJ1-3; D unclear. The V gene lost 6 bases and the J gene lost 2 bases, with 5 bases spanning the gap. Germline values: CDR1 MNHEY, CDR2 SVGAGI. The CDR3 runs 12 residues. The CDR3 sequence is CASRGPGNTIYF. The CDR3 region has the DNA TGTGCCAGCAGAGGCCCTGGAAACACCATATATTTT.

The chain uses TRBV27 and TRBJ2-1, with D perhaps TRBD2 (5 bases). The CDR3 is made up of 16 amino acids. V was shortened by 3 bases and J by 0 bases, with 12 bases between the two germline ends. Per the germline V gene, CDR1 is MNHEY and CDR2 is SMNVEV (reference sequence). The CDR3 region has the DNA TGTGCCAGCAGTTTGGTTTTGGGGAGCTCCTACAATGAGCAGTTCTTC. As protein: CASSLVLGSSYNEQFF.

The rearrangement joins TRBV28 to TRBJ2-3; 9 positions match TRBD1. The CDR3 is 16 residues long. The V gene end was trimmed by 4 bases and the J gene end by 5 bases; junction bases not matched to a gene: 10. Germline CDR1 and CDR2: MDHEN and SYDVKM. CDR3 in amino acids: CASSSPWDRAGDTQYF. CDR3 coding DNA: TGTGCCAGCAGTTCTCCTTGGGACAGGGCGGGAGATACGCAGTATTTT. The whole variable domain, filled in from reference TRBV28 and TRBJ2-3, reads DVKVTQSSRYLVKRTGEKVFLECVQDMDHENMFWYRQDPGLGLRLIYFSYDVKMKEKGDIPEGYSVSREKKERFSLILESASTNQTSMYLCASSSPWDRAGDTQYFGPGTRLTVL.

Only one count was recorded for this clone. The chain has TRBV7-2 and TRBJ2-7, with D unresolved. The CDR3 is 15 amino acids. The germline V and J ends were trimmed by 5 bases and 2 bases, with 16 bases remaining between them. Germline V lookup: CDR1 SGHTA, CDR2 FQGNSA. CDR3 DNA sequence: TGTGCCAGCAGCCCCACGGGCCCGTCCCCCTACGAGCAGTACTTC. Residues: CASSPTGPSPYEQYF.

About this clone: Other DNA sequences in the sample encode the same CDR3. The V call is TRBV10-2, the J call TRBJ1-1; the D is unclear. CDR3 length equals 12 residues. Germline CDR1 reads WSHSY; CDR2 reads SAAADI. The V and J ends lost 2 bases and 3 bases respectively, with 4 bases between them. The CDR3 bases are TGCGCCAGCAGTGAGGAGTACACTGAAGCTTTCTTT. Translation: CASSEEYTEAFF.

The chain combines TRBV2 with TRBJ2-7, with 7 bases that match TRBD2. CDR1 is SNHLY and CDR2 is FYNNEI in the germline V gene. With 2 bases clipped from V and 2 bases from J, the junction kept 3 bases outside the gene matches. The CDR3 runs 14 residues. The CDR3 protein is CASSESGATYEQYF. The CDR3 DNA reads TGTGCCAGCAGTGAAAGCGGGGCTACCTACGAGCAGTACTTC.

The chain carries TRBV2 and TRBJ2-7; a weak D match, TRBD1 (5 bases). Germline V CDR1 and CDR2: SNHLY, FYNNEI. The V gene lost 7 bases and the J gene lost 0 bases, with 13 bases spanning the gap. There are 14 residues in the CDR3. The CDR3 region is CASTERGSSYEQYF. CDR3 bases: TGTGCCAGCACCGAAAGGGGAAGCTCCTACGAGCAGTACTTC.

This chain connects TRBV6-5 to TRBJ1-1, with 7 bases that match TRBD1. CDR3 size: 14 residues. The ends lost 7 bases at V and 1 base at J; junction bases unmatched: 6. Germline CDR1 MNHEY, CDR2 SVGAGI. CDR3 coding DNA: TGTGCCAGCACCTCCGGGACAGCGAACACTGAAGCTTTCTTT. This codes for CASTSGTANTEAFF.

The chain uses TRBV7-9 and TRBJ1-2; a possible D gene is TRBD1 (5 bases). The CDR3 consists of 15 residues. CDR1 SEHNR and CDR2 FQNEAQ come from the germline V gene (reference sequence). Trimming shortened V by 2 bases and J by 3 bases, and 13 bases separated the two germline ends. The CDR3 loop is CASSLRGDLYYGYTF. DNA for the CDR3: TGTGCCAGCAGCTTACGAGGGGACTTGTACTATGGCTACACCTTC.

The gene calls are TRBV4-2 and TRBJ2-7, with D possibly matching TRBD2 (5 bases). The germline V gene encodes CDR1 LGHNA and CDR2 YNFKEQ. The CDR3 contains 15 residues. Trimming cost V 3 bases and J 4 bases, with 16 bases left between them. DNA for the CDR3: TGTGCCAGCAGCCAGGAAGTGGGAGTTGCGTACGAGCAGTACTTC. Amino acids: CASSQEVGVAYEQYF.

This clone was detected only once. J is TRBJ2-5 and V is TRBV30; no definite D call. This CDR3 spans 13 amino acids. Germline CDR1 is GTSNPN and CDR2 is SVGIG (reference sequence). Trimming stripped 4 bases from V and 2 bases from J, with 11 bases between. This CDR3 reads CAWNPGLQETQYF. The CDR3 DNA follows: TGTGCCTGGAATCCCGGGCTGCAAGAGACCCAGTACTTC.

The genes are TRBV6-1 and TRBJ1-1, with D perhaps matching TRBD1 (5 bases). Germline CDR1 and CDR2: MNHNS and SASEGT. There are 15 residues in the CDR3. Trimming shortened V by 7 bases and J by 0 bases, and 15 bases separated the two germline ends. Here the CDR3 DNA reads TGTGCCAGCATACTGAATGGGGCCTTGAACACTGAAGCTTTCTTT. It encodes CASILNGALNTEAFF.

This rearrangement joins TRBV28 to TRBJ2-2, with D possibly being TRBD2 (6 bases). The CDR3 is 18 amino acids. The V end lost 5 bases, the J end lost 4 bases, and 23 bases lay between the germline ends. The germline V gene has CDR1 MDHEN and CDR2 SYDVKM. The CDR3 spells CASSPGPGSGPGTGELFF. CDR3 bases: TGTGCCAGCAGTCCGGGACCCGGGAGTGGGCCTGGCACCGGGGAGCTGTTTTTT.

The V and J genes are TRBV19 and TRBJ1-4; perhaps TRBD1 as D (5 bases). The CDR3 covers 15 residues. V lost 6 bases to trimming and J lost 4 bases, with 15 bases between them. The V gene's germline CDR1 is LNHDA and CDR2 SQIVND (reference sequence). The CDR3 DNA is TGTGCCAGTAGAAATCTTAGGGGTGGTAATGAAAAACTGTTTTTT. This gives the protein CASRNLRGGNEKLFF.

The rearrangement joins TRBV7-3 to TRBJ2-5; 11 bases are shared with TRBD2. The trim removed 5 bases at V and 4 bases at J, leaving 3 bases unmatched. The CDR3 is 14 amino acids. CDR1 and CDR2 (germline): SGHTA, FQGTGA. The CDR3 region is CASSPGLAGETQYF. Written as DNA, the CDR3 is TGTGCCAGCAGCCCCGGACTAGCGGGAGAGACCCAGTACTTC. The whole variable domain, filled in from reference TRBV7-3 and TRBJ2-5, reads GAGVSQTPSNKVTEKGKYVELRCDPISGHTALYWYRQSLGQGPEFLIYFQGTGAADDSGLPNDRFFAVRPEGSVSTLKIQRTERGDSAVYLCASSPGLAGETQYFGPGTRLLVL.

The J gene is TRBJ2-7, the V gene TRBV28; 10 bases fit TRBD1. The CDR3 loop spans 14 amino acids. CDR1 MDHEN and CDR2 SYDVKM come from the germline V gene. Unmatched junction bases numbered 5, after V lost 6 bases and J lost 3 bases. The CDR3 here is CASRSGTGVYEQYF. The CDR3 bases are TGTGCCAGCAGGAGCGGGACAGGGGTCTACGAGCAGTACTTC. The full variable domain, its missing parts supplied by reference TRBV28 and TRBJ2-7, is DVKVTQSSRYLVKRTGEKVFLECVQDMDHENMFWYRQDPGLGLRLIYFSYDVKMKEKGDIPEGYSVSREKKERFSLILESASTNQTSMYLCASRSGTGVYEQYFGPGTRLTVT.

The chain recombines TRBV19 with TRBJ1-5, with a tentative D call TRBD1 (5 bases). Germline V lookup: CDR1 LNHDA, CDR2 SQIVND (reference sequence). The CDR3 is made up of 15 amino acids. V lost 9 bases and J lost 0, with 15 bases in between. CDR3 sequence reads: CASWGGIYSNQPQHF. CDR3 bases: TGTGCCAGCTGGGGGGGGATTTATAGCAATCAGCCCCAGCATTTT.